This T cell receptor (beta chain) was identified in a study of PD-1 blockade in classical Hodgkin lymphoma. Notes on the study in general: Compared with baseline, CD4+ but not CD8+ TCR diversity had risen significantly by C4D1.

Germline loops: CDR1 SGHTA, CDR2 FQGNSA. This CDR3 is 14 amino acids long. V lost 2 bases and J 4 bases, leaving 12 bases between the germline ends. Sequencing was performed with immunoSEQ multiplex PCR; in TCRdb, only in-frame clones are kept and a portion is missing. This table has about 40,000 clones, 75% to 90% appearing once. Following autologous stem cell transplantation, relapse occurred in every patient, and exposure to brentuximab vedotin varied. A note on this clone: Its specificity is not known.

The sequencing here drew on peripheral blood mononuclear cells (PBMCs), taken at baseline. This clonotype was sampled from a human donor with classical Hodgkin lymphoma. J is TRBJ2-7 and V is TRBV7-2, with D tentatively TRBD2 (7 bases). The CDR3 DNA reads TGTGCCAGCAGCTTATACAGCGGGACATACGAGCAGTACTTC. Its translation is CASSLYSGTYEQYF.